Listed below are T cell receptor beta chains from one sample, sequenced in a study of cytomegalovirus exposure and HLA in healthy donors. Using immunoSEQ multiplex PCR, the repertoire was profiled, and TCRdb retains in-frame clones only, with some absent. There are roughly 150,000 clones in the sample; about three quarters occur only once, and 3% to 4.5% lies in the top ten. The sample was PBMCs. The receptor set was obtained from a male donor in good health and CMV-seronegative. Each CDR3 is given with its conserved first and last residue. Each record gives: V gene, clone size, CDR3 length, D gene, J gene, CDR3 DNA, CDR3 protein. The D gene is left open where the match is weak. Clone size is shown for a subset of rows, as once, few, many or a class of expanded clone.

v_gene: TRBV5-1; abundance: few; len: 16; d_gene: TRBD2; j_gene: TRBJ2-3; CDR3nt: TGCGCCAGCAGCTACGGGACTAGCGGGGGGGCAGATACGCAGTATTTT; CDR3aa: CASSYGTSGGADTQYF
v_gene: TRBV10-2; abundance: NA; len: 14; d_gene: TRBD1; j_gene: TRBJ2-2; CDR3nt: TGCGCCAGCAGTGAGACAGGGGTCACCGGGGAGCTGTTTTTT; CDR3aa: CASSETGVTGELFF
v_gene: TRBV30; abundance: NA; len: 17; d_gene: TRBD1; j_gene: TRBJ2-2; CDR3nt: TGTGCCTGGAGCTCACTCGCTGGCAGGGGGCACACCGGGGAGCTGTTTTTT; CDR3aa: CAWSSLAGRGHTGELFF
v_gene: TRBV7-9; abundance: NA; len: 17; d_gene: NA; j_gene: TRBJ1-4; CDR3nt: TGTGCCAGCAGCTTTCGACAGCCGATCCCGATTAATGAAAAACTGTTTTTT; CDR3aa: CASSFRQPIPINEKLFF
v_gene: TRBV6-4; abundance: few; len: 15; d_gene: TRBD2; j_gene: TRBJ2-2; CDR3nt: TGTGCCAGCAGTGCGAGCGGGGGGAACACCGGGGAGCTGTTTTTT; CDR3aa: CASSASGGNTGELFF
v_gene: TRBV7-2; abundance: once; len: 14; d_gene: TRBD1; j_gene: TRBJ1-5; CDR3nt: TGTGCCAGCAGCTCCGGGACAGTCAATCAGCCCCAGCATTTT; CDR3aa: CASSSGTVNQPQHF
v_gene: TRBV2; abundance: NA; len: 13; d_gene: NA; j_gene: TRBJ2-7; CDR3nt: TGTGCCAGCAGTGAAAGAACAGTAAGCGAGCAGTACTTC; CDR3aa: CASSERTVSEQYF
v_gene: TRBV29-1; abundance: NA; len: 15; d_gene: TRBD1; j_gene: TRBJ2-7; CDR3nt: TGCAGCGTTGAAGAAGCGAGAGGACAGGCCTACGAGCAGTACTTC; CDR3aa: CSVEEARGQAYEQYF
v_gene: TRBV19; abundance: NA; len: 15; d_gene: NA; j_gene: TRBJ2-7; CDR3nt: TGTGCCAGTAGTATAAAGGGGCGGAACTCCTACGAGCAGTACTTC; CDR3aa: CASSIKGRNSYEQYF
v_gene: TRBV10-2; abundance: NA; len: 16; d_gene: TRBD2; j_gene: TRBJ2-7; CDR3nt: TGCGCCAGCATTTCCTCCTTGGGGACTAGCAGCTACGAGCAGTACTTC; CDR3aa: CASISSLGTSSYEQYF
v_gene: TRBV19; abundance: few; len: 13; d_gene: NA; j_gene: TRBJ2-1; CDR3nt: TGTGCCAGTACCAATGGAGGAAGCAATGAGCAGTTCTTC; CDR3aa: CASTNGGSNEQFF
v_gene: TRBV14; abundance: NA; len: 16; d_gene: NA; j_gene: TRBJ1-3; CDR3nt: TGTGCCAGCAGCCCCCCAGGATTCTCGGCTGGAAACACCATATATTTT; CDR3aa: CASSPPGFSAGNTIYF
v_gene: TRBV4-2; abundance: NA; len: 14; d_gene: TRBD1; j_gene: TRBJ2-7; CDR3nt: TGTGCCAGCAGTCACGGGACAGGGGAGTACGAGCAGTACTTC; CDR3aa: CASSHGTGEYEQYF
v_gene: TRBV23-1; abundance: NA; len: 16; d_gene: TRBD1; j_gene: TRBJ1-2; CDR3nt: TGCGCCAGCAGTCCGGAAAAGACAGGGGGAAACTATGGCTACACCTTC; CDR3aa: CASSPEKTGGNYGYTF
v_gene: TRBV10-1; abundance: NA; len: 13; d_gene: NA; j_gene: TRBJ1-2; CDR3nt: TGCGCCAGCAGTAGGGGAAGCGACTATGGCTACACCTTC; CDR3aa: CASSRGSDYGYTF